The clone carrying this T cell receptor beta chain came up a few times. What it binds is unknown. This entry is derived from a study of regulatory T cells in long-lasting Graves disease. General study points: Among the persistent patients, roughly 2,500 public clonotypes were shared, more than the approximately 1,000 shared among new patients.

CDR1 is MNHEY, CDR2 SVGEGT, per germline. The length of the CDR3 is 14 residues. The V end was cut by 6 bases, the J end by 2 bases, with 12 bases between. Construction of TCR beta libraries relied on iRepertoire HTBI primers and on Arm-PCR targeting CDR3 regions. Each CDR3 protein is one row after TCRdb ran MiXCR on the multiplex PCR reads. The sample lists approximately 540,000 distinct CDR3 sequences, 9.5% to 15% occurring once. This sample's time point: newly diagnosed GD, antithyroid drugs for less than 3 months. From RNA extracted from PBMCs, the TCR library was made. This sample also belongs to another study, concerning T cells in Graves' hyperthyroidism and ophthalmopathy. That study adds: In simple terms, a model built on 13 V-J features told ophthalmopathy apart from stable hyperthyroidism.

The chain combines TRBV6-2 or TRBV6-3 with TRBJ2-3; D not certain. This receptor was identified in a woman younger than 45 with Graves disease. Here the sequenced sample was peripheral blood mononuclear cells (PBMCs), taken at new diagnosis, from a patient treated with antithyroid drugs. The DNA for the CDR3 is TGTGCCAGCAGCGATAACATACCCACAGATACGCAGTATTTT. This encodes CASSDNIPTDTQYF.